These 4 T cell receptor beta chains were sequenced from one sample in a study of blood T cell repertoires in COVID-19. Assay used: immunoSEQ multiplex PCR; TCRdb lists only in-frame clones, some missing. The sample carries roughly 380,000 clones, roughly 90% recorded once. Material: peripheral blood. The receptors were sampled from a woman in her 40s with COVID-19, enrolled during active disease.

The V and J genes are TRBV5-1 and TRBJ2-5; TRBD1 matches 9 bases. Germline lookup yields CDR1 SGHRS and CDR2 YFSETQ. Trimming removed 0 bases from V and 4 bases from J; junction bases left unmatched: 7. The CDR3 runs to 16 residues. The chain's CDR3 is CASSLGDRASRETQYF. DNA for the CDR3: TGCGCCAGCAGCTTGGGGGACAGGGCTTCGAGAGAGACCCAGTACTTC.

V gene TRBV5-4 combines with J gene TRBJ1-1; 8 positions match TRBD1. Germline CDR1 reads SGHNT; CDR2 reads YYREEE (reference sequence). Unmatched junction bases numbered 7, after V lost 3 bases and J lost 0 bases. The CDR3 runs to 16 residues. The CDR3 region has the DNA TGTGCCAGCAGCTCCAGGGGGCTACATGTGAACACTGAAGCTTTCTTT. Encoded protein: CASSSRGLHVNTEAFF.

V gene TRBV7-9 combines with J gene TRBJ2-2, with TRBD1 matching 9 bases. The CDR3 is 14 residues long. J was trimmed by 4 bases and V by 4 bases; bases with no gene match: 1. Germline V gives CDR1 SEHNR, CDR2 FQNEAQ (reference sequence). This CDR3 is CASSYRGRTGELFF. CDR3 sequence (DNA): TGTGCCAGCAGCTACAGGGGGCGCACCGGGGAGCTGTTTTTT.

This clone was detected only a few times. The chain joins TRBV6-2 or TRBV6-3 to TRBJ1-2; 8 bases align to TRBD1. Germline V gives CDR1 MNHEY, CDR2 SVGEGT. V shed 6 bases, J shed 1 base, and the junction held 13 bases outside the gene matches. This CDR3 is 17 amino acids long. The CDR3 region is CASSNLRRTGLNYGYTF. In nucleotides, the CDR3 is TGTGCCAGCAGCAATCTCCGGCGGACAGGGCTTAACTATGGCTACACCTTC.